This T cell receptor (beta chain) was found in a study of metastatic and nonmetastatic thyroid tumors. Whole-study findings and limits: Across blood and tumor, TCR beta diversity in malignant thyroid tumors was reportedly significantly higher than in benign nodules.

Germline values: CDR1 SGHRS, CDR2 YFSETQ. Losses at the gene ends were 5 bases for V and 1 base for J; bases not matched to a gene: 3. The CDR3 length is 14 residues. There are a few counts of this clone. The antigen remains unidentified. None of the patients had undergone any treatment ahead of thyroid surgery. How the authors handled the data: The study built a papillary thyroid cancer distant-metastasis classifier from CDR3 differences across clinicopathological groups. TCRdb ran MiXCR on the PCR reads. These V and J calls derive from TCRdb rather than the authors' analysis. The table lists around 50,000 clones, 30% of them singletons, with more than 15% in the top ten.

The origin of this receptor is a female donor with papillary thyroid cancer or a benign thyroid nodule (not recorded which). Some clones in this sample may be carry-over from other donors' samples. The rearrangement joins TRBV5-1 to TRBJ2-3, with TRBD1 matching over 8 bases. The sequencing input was blood. The CDR3 DNA reads TGCGCCAGCAGTTCGGGACAGGGCACAGATACGCAGTATTTT. Amino acids: CASSSGQGTDTQYF.